A single sample is the source of the 14 T cell receptor beta chains below, sequenced in a study of blood T cell repertoires in COVID-19. TCRdb's copy holds only in-frame clones and misses some; the assay was immunoSEQ multiplex PCR. This table has 120,000 to 150,000 clones, around nine tenths appearing once. Sequenced material: peripheral blood. Every receptor here comes from a middle-aged woman with acute or convalescent COVID-19.

This clone appeared a single time. DNA of the CDR3: TGTGCCAGCAGTTCGTCGAGGGAACCTGAAAAACTGTTTTTT. Protein sequence: CASSSSREPEKLFF. The chain carries TRBV28 and TRBJ1-4; D is unresolved. Germline V lookup: CDR1 MDHEN, CDR2 SYDVKM. Trimming removed 4 bases at V and 7 bases at J, with 13 bases between. The CDR3 length is 14 residues.

The V gene is TRBV5-1, the J gene TRBJ1-2; 10 bases are a match to TRBD1. The CDR3 covers 16 residues. The germline CDR1 and CDR2 sequences are SGHRS and YFSETQ. V was pared by 6 bases and J by 2 bases, with 10 bases of the junction left unmatched. The CDR3 here is CASNLVPGQGNYGYTF. CDR3 nucleotide sequence: TGCGCCAGCAACCTAGTCCCGGGACAGGGGAACTATGGCTACACCTTC.

The genes are TRBV10-3 and TRBJ1-5; 7 positions match TRBD1. This CDR3 is built from 14 residues. Germline V gene sequence: CDR1 ENHRY, CDR2 SYGVKD. Trimming took 2 bases from V and 2 from J; bases not matched to a gene: 0. CDR3 in DNA: TGTGCCATCAGTGAGACAGGGGGCAATCAGCCCCAGCATTTT. Protein product: CAISETGGNQPQHF.

This clone was detected once. V is TRBV9 and J is TRBJ2-2; 11 nucleotides line up with TRBD2. CDR1 and CDR2 from the germline V gene are SGDLS and YYNGEE. V dropped 4 bases and J dropped 6; count of bases not matched to a gene: 2. The CDR3 is made up of 14 amino acids. This CDR3 is CASSPGLAAGELFF. The CDR3 nucleotides read TGTGCCAGCAGCCCGGGACTAGCGGCCGGGGAGCTGTTTTTT.

The genes are TRBV11-2 and TRBJ2-7, with 9 bases lining up with TRBD1. Trimming took 5 bases from V and 1 from J; bases not matched to a gene: 6. Germline V gene data show CDR1 as SGHAT and CDR2 as FQNNGV. The CDR3 sequence is 15 residues long. CDR3 DNA sequence: TGTGCCAGCAGCCCCCTGACAGGGGGGTCCTACGAGCAGTACTTC. This codes for CASSPLTGGSYEQYF. The full variable domain, completed using reference TRBV11-2 and TRBJ2-7, is EAGVAQSPRYKIIEKRQSVAFWCNPISGHATLYWYQQILGQGPKLLIQFQNNGVVDDSQLPKDRFSAERLKGVDSTLKIQPAKLEDSAVYLCASSPLTGGSYEQYFGPGTRLTVT.

The chain uses TRBV4-3 and TRBJ1-2; perhaps TRBD1 as D (5 bases). The germline V gene has CDR1 LGHNA and CDR2 YSLEER. Trimming took off 0 bases at V and 3 bases at J, with 11 bases between the two ends. The CDR3 consists of 15 residues. The CDR3 DNA is TGCGCCAGCAGCCAAGATGTGCAGGGCGACTATGGCTACACCTTC. Translating gives CASSQDVQGDYGYTF.

The V and J genes are TRBV15 and TRBJ1-2; D unresolved. Trimming removed 1 base at V and 3 bases at J, with 3 bases between. Germline values: CDR1 LNHNV, CDR2 YYDKDF (reference sequence). There are 12 residues in the CDR3. This CDR3 is CATSRGDYGYTF. The CDR3 coding sequence is TGTGCCACCAGCAGAGGAGACTATGGCTACACCTTC.

V is TRBV7-3 and J is TRBJ2-2; 9 nucleotides agree with TRBD2. The CDR3 extends over 16 amino acids. V gave up 2 bases and J gave up 6 bases; unmatched junction bases: 7. The germline V gene has CDR1 SGHTA and CDR2 FQGTGA. The CDR3 region is CASSLRLAGKAGELFF. The CDR3 nucleotides read TGTGCCAGCAGCTTACGTCTAGCGGGGAAGGCCGGGGAGCTGTTTTTT.

The rearrangement links TRBV18 to TRBJ2-1, with 9 nucleotides matching TRBD2. V lost 3 bases and J lost 9; bases outside the gene matches: 12. The germline V gene encodes CDR1 KGHSH and CDR2 LQKENI. The CDR3 is 16 residues long. The CDR3 DNA follows: TGTGCCAGCTCACCGAGGCGAGCGGGAGGTGGTCCTGAGCAGTTCTTC. It yields the protein CASSPRRAGGGPEQFF.

This clone occurred once. The chain joins TRBV7-6 to TRBJ1-1; possible D gene TRBD1, 5 bases. V lost 1 base and J lost 8, with 17 bases in between. The CDR3 contains 15 residues. Germline V lookup: CDR1 SGHVS, CDR2 FNYEAQ. The CDR3: CASSLGTGRMGEAFF. Here the CDR3 DNA reads TGTGCCAGCAGCTTAGGCACAGGTAGAATGGGGGAAGCTTTCTTT.

This clone was seen a single time. V usage is TRBV7-9 and J usage is TRBJ2-2; D remains unclear. In germline, CDR1 is SEHNR, CDR2 FQNEAQ (reference sequence). The V gene lost 5 bases and the J gene lost 5 bases, with 6 bases spanning the gap. This CDR3 spans 12 amino acids. The DNA for the CDR3 is TGTGCCAGCAGCCCAAAAACCGGGGAGCTGTTTTTT. Protein product: CASSPKTGELFF.

The chain couples TRBV7-9 to TRBJ1-6, with 7 bases matching TRBD1. With 0 bases clipped from V and 9 bases from J, the junction kept 2 bases outside the gene matches. The CDR3 length is 14 residues. Germline V lookup: CDR1 SEHNR, CDR2 FQNEAQ (reference sequence). The CDR3: CASSLAQGGSPLHF. The CDR3 DNA reads as TGTGCCAGCAGCTTAGCGCAGGGGGGTTCACCCCTCCACTTT.

The V call is TRBV7-2, the J call TRBJ2-5, with 11 bases lining up with TRBD2. CDR3 length: 13 amino acids. The V and J ends lost 7 bases and 4 bases, in that order; junction bases with no gene match: 2. Germline CDR1 is SGHTA and CDR2 is FQGNSA. The CDR3 is CASKLAGGETQYF. The CDR3 nucleotides are TGTGCCAGCAAGCTAGCGGGAGGAGAGACCCAGTACTTC.

The J gene is TRBJ2-1, the V gene TRBV3-1 (or the pseudogene TRBV3-2); D perhaps matches TRBD1 (5 bases). Trimming stripped 1 base from V and 8 bases from J, with 18 bases between. This CDR3 has 16 amino acids. In germline, CDR1 is LGHDT, CDR2 YNNKEL (reference sequence). The CDR3 reads CASSQGVQDLVDEQFF. As DNA, the CDR3 is TGTGCCAGCAGCCAAGGCGTACAGGATCTTGTTGATGAGCAGTTCTTC.